These T cell receptor beta chains were read from a single sample in a study of Tregs in tolerant kidney transplant recipients. The assay was immunoSEQ multiplex PCR, and TCRdb's table has in-frame clones only and misses some. The sample carries approximately 2,500 clones, about two fifths recorded once. No cognate antigen is known for these TCRs. The material sequenced was Tregs from blood cultured with allogeneic cells. All receptors come from a human donor in good health. Each CDR3 is given with its conserved first and last residue.

v_gene: TRBV5-1
j_gene: TRBJ2-2
CDR3aa: CASSLSAGNTGELFF

v_gene: TRBV9
j_gene: TRBJ1-4
CDR3aa: CASSVGWASNEKLFF

v_gene: TRBV25-1
j_gene: TRBJ2-1
CDR3aa: CASRAGPEQGSEQFF

v_gene: TRBV6-4
j_gene: TRBJ2-1
CDR3aa: CASSRRGDPTNEQFF

v_gene: TRBV5-6
j_gene: TRBJ2-7
CDR3aa: CASSRRLASAYEQYF

v_gene: TRBV19
j_gene: TRBJ1-1
CDR3aa: CASSISGQGFHTEAFF

v_gene: TRBV19
j_gene: TRBJ1-4
CDR3aa: CASIKGQTNEKLFF

v_gene: TRBV6-5
j_gene: TRBJ1-2
CDR3aa: CASSRDKQNYGYTF

v_gene: TRBV25-1
j_gene: TRBJ2-3
CDR3aa: CASTGVGGTDTQYF

v_gene: TRBV10-2
j_gene: TRBJ1-1
CDR3aa: CASSRGQSGTEAFF

v_gene: TRBV5-4
j_gene: TRBJ1-4
CDR3aa: CASSGIPGRPNEKLFF

v_gene: TRBV5-1
j_gene: TRBJ2-7
CDR3aa: CASSIAGTGGNYEQYF

v_gene: TRBV5-4
j_gene: TRBJ2-3
CDR3aa: CASSLPRWETDTQYF

v_gene: TRBV19
j_gene: TRBJ2-1
CDR3aa: CASSSRDRFIYEQFF

v_gene: TRBV9
j_gene: TRBJ2-1
CDR3aa: CASSVLRTSGYNEQFF

v_gene: TRBV6-6
j_gene: TRBJ1-3
CDR3aa: CASSTGTLGNTIYF

v_gene: TRBV9
j_gene: TRBJ2-3
CDR3aa: CASSVVGGATDTQYF

v_gene: TRBV5-4
j_gene: TRBJ2-1
CDR3aa: CASSLEQSSYNEQFF

v_gene: TRBV9
j_gene: TRBJ2-1
CDR3aa: CASSVEGASYNEQFF

v_gene: TRBV6-6
j_gene: TRBJ2-1
CDR3aa: CASRGGGRQNEQFF

v_gene: TRBV11-3
j_gene: TRBJ2-7
CDR3aa: CASSRPDRGEQYF

v_gene: TRBV12-5
j_gene: TRBJ2-1
CDR3aa: CASGPGTSGSNEQFF

v_gene: TRBV7-3
j_gene: TRBJ1-5
CDR3aa: CASSFGRTIIGNQPQHF

v_gene: TRBV4-1
j_gene: TRBJ1-1
CDR3aa: CASSQGDGRATEAFF

v_gene: TRBV7-2
j_gene: TRBJ1-6
CDR3aa: CASSLAGVLYNSPLHF

v_gene: TRBV6-1
j_gene: TRBJ2-1
CDR3aa: CASRVPGPSMEFF

v_gene: TRBV7-6
j_gene: TRBJ2-2
CDR3aa: CASSSYKGTGELFF

v_gene: TRBV2
j_gene: TRBJ1-2
CDR3aa: CASSVDSIWYGYTF

v_gene: TRBV18
j_gene: TRBJ2-1
CDR3aa: CASSPGTGSYNEQFF

v_gene: TRBV9
j_gene: TRBJ2-3
CDR3aa: CASSTSLDERTDTQYF

v_gene: TRBV11-1
j_gene: TRBJ2-5
CDR3aa: CASSFPGKETQYF

v_gene: TRBV6-6
j_gene: TRBJ1-4
CDR3aa: CASSRPGRGEKLFF

v_gene: TRBV7-2
j_gene: TRBJ2-1
CDR3aa: CASSLVGGIENEQFF

v_gene: TRBV9
j_gene: TRBJ2-7
CDR3aa: CASSLQLAGLKEQYF

v_gene: TRBV5-1
j_gene: TRBJ1-3
CDR3aa: CASSNPGGVYSGNTIYF

v_gene: TRBV11-2
j_gene: TRBJ2-7
CDR3aa: CASSLAGGRYEQYF

v_gene: TRBV7-4
j_gene: TRBJ1-1
CDR3aa: CASSSKVNTEAFF